These T cell receptor beta chains were read from a single sample in a study of breast tumors, draining lymph nodes, adjacent tissues. Via MiXCR, TCRdb re-called the multiplex PCR reads, giving one row per CDR3 protein. Of approximately 280,000 distinct CDR3 sequences in the sample, 30% are singletons; the top ten hold about 1.2%. Material: axillary lymph node tissue. Receptor source: a female donor with breast cancer. Some clones in this sample may be carry-over from other donors' samples. The CDR3 runs from the conserved cysteine through the conserved F or W. Each record gives: CDR3 length, J gene, V gene, CDR3 protein.

length: 15
J: TRBJ1-4
V: TRBV5-8
CDR3: CASSLGGQGGEKLFF

length: 14
J: TRBJ2-7
V: TRBV20-1
CDR3: CSARDGGPSYEQYF

length: 14
J: TRBJ1-5
V: TRBV14
CDR3: CASSHLAVQETQHF

length: 20
J: TRBJ2-3
V: TRBV20-1
CDR3: CSARSYRGGGTSGDTDTQYF

length: 15
J: TRBJ2-7
V: TRBV2
CDR3: CASSEDRGSFNEQYF

length: 12
J: TRBJ2-5
V: TRBV20-1
CDR3: CSANSGSETQYF

length: 14
J: TRBJ1-6
V: TRBV14
CDR3: CASSLGQGNSPLHF

length: 11
J: TRBJ1-5
V: TRBV6-1
CDR3: CASSEVGGPIF

length: 18
J: TRBJ2-5
V: TRBV5-1
CDR3: CASSLGDRGLAGGETQYF

length: 14
J: TRBJ2-1
V: TRBV7-9
CDR3: CASSWEGPYNEQFF

length: 13
J: TRBJ2-7
V: TRBV4-1
CDR3: CASSPGQDYEQYF

length: 16
J: TRBJ2-3
V: TRBV4-1
CDR3: CASSQLISLGADTQYF

length: 13
J: TRBJ1-5
V: TRBV7-2
CDR3: CASSRQGVQPQHF

length: 13
J: TRBJ2-1
V: TRBV4-3
CDR3: CASSQDRGIEQFF

length: 16
J: TRBJ2-6
V: TRBV24-1
CDR3: CATSDSLSSGANVLTF

length: 15
J: TRBJ2-2
V: TRBV6-6
CDR3: CASSLVTVNTGELFF

length: 16
J: TRBJ2-7
V: TRBV7-9
CDR3: CASRALAGAGNYEQYF

length: 14
J: TRBJ1-5
V: TRBV29-1
CDR3: CSVSGQQSSQPRHF

length: 13
J: TRBJ1-1
V: TRBV12-5
CDR3: CASGLGVGTEAFF

length: 16
J: TRBJ2-5
V: TRBV20-1
CDR3: CSATPPSAGVGETQYF

length: 13
J: TRBJ2-1
V: TRBV20-1
CDR3: CSGIQSSYNEQFF

length: 15
J: TRBJ2-7
V: TRBV7-2
CDR3: CASSSPSGVSYEQYF

length: 15
J: TRBJ2-3
V: TRBV20-1
CDR3: CSARSPGTGTDTQYF

length: 14
J: TRBJ2-5
V: TRBV29-1
CDR3: CSVLRLAGDETQYF

length: 16
J: TRBJ2-1
V: TRBV20-1
CDR3: CSARWAGLAGVDEQFF

length: 12
J: TRBJ1-2
V: TRBV4-2
CDR3: CASSHPVGGYTF

length: 15
J: TRBJ1-6
V: TRBV14
CDR3: CASSRDRGYNSPLHF

length: 11
J: TRBJ2-7
V: TRBV30
CDR3: CAWMGAYEQYF

length: 16
J: TRBJ1-5
V: TRBV5-6
CDR3: CASSLSFSKSNQPQHF

length: 15
J: TRBJ2-1
V: TRBV11-2
CDR3: CASSLWRGSYNEQFF

length: 16
J: TRBJ1-6
V: TRBV11-2
CDR3: CASSLVGWSYNSPLHF

length: 15
J: TRBJ2-7
V: TRBV6-1
CDR3: CASSEVVAGDLEQYF

length: 16
J: TRBJ2-3
V: TRBV3-1
CDR3: CASSQHVARGTDTQYF

length: 11
J: TRBJ1-2
V: TRBV11-2
CDR3: CASSLGGSYTF

length: 15
J: TRBJ2-7
V: TRBV7-6
CDR3: CASSLQQGTAYEQYF

length: 14
J: TRBJ2-7
V: TRBV6-2/TRBV6-3
CDR3: CASSYTGSAYEQYF

length: 15
J: TRBJ1-2
V: TRBV20-1
CDR3: CSARNAITANYGYTF

length: 15
J: TRBJ1-4
V: TRBV5-4
CDR3: CASSLGGTWQEKLFF

length: 16
J: TRBJ1-6
V: TRBV6-2/TRBV6-3
CDR3: CASSYDRGRVDSPLHF

length: 16
J: TRBJ2-7
V: TRBV7-9
CDR3: CASNLEGGAETYEQYF

length: 10
J: TRBJ2-5
V: TRBV20-1
CDR3: CSARTGAQYF

length: 15
J: TRBJ2-3
V: TRBV9
CDR3: CASSVTGTSVDTQYF

length: 14
J: TRBJ1-1
V: TRBV11-2
CDR3: CASKTPGGNTEALF

length: 14
J: TRBJ2-7
V: TRBV12-3/TRBV12-4
CDR3: CASSLGTDSYEQYF

length: 15
J: TRBJ2-3
V: TRBV19
CDR3: CASSMDGGLTDTQYF

length: 13
J: TRBJ2-4
V: TRBV12-3/TRBV12-4
CDR3: CASSLERGAIQYF

length: 17
J: TRBJ2-5
V: TRBV27
CDR3: CASSAIGLAGEKETQYF

length: 16
J: TRBJ2-5
V: TRBV15
CDR3: CATSRTGQATQETQYF

length: 15
J: TRBJ2-7
V: TRBV11-3
CDR3: CASSLYGGGDYEQYF

length: 18
J: TRBJ2-7
V: TRBV2
CDR3: CASSEDRGGGGGPSEQYF

length: 15
J: TRBJ2-2
V: TRBV6-1
CDR3: CASRGGTENTGELFF